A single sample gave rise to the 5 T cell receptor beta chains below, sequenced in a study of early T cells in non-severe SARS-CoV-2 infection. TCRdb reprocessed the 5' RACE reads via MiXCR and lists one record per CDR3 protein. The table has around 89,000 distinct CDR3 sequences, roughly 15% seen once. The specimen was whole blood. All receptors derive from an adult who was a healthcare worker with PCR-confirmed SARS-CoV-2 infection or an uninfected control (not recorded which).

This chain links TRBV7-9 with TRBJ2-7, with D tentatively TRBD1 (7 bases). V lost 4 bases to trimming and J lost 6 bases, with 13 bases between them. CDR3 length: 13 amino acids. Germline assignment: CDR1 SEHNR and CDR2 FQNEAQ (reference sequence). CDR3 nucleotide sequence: TGTGCCAGCAGCTCTGGGGGGACAGCCGAGCAGTACGTC. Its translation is CASSSGGTAEQYV.

CDR3 protein: CASSQVTQSDTQYF. The DNA for the CDR3 is TGTGCCAGCAGCCAAGTTACCCAGTCGGATACGCAGTATTTT. The chain carries TRBV14 and TRBJ2-3; D remains ambiguous. The germline V gene has CDR1 SGHDN and CDR2 FVKESK. The CDR3 is made up of 14 amino acids. V was shortened by 1 base and J by 6 bases, with 11 bases between the two germline ends.

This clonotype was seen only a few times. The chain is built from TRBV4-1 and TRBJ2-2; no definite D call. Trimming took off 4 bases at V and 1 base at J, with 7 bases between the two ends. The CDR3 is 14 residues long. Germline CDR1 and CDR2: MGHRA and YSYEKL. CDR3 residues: CASSPDKNTGELFF. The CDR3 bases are TGCGCCAGCAGCCCTGACAAGAACACCGGGGAGCTGTTTTTT.

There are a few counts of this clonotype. The CDR3 DNA reads as TGTGCCAGCGCCAGGCCGACAGCCTTCTACGAGCAGTACGTC. This encodes CASARPTAFYEQYV. The V gene is TRBV28, the J gene TRBJ2-7; the D gene is possibly TRBD1 (5 bases). Germline V CDR1 and CDR2: MDHEN, SYDVKM. The CDR3 length is 14 residues. Trimming cost V 8 bases and J 3 bases, with 17 bases left between them.

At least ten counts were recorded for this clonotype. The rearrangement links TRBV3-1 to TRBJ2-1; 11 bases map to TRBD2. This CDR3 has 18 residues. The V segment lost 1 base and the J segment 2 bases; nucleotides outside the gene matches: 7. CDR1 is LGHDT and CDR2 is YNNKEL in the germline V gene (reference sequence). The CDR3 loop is CASSQAEELAGAYNEQFF. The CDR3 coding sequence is TGTGCCAGCAGCCAAGCCGAGGAACTAGCGGGGGCCTACAATGAGCAGTTCTTC.